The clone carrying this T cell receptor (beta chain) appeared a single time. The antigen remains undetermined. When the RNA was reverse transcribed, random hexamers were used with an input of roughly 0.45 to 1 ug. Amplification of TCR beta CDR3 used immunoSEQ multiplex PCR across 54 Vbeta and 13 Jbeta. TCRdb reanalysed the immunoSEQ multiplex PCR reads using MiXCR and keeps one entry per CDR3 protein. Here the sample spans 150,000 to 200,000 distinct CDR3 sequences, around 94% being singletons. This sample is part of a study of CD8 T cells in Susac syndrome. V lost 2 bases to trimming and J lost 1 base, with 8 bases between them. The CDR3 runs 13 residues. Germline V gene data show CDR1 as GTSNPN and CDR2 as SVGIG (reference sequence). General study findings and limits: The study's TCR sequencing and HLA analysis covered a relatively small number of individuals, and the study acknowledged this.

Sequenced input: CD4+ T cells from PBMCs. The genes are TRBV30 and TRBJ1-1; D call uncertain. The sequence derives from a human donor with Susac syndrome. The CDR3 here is CAWSYHGNTEAFF. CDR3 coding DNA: TGTGCCTGGAGTTATCACGGGAACACTGAAGCTTTCTTT. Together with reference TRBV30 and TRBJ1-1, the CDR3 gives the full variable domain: SQTIHQWPATLVQPVGSPLSLECTVEGTSNPNLYWYRQAAGRGLQLLFYSVGIGQISSEVPQNLSASRPQDRQFILSSKKLLLSDSGFYLCAWSYHGNTEAFFGQGTRLTVV.